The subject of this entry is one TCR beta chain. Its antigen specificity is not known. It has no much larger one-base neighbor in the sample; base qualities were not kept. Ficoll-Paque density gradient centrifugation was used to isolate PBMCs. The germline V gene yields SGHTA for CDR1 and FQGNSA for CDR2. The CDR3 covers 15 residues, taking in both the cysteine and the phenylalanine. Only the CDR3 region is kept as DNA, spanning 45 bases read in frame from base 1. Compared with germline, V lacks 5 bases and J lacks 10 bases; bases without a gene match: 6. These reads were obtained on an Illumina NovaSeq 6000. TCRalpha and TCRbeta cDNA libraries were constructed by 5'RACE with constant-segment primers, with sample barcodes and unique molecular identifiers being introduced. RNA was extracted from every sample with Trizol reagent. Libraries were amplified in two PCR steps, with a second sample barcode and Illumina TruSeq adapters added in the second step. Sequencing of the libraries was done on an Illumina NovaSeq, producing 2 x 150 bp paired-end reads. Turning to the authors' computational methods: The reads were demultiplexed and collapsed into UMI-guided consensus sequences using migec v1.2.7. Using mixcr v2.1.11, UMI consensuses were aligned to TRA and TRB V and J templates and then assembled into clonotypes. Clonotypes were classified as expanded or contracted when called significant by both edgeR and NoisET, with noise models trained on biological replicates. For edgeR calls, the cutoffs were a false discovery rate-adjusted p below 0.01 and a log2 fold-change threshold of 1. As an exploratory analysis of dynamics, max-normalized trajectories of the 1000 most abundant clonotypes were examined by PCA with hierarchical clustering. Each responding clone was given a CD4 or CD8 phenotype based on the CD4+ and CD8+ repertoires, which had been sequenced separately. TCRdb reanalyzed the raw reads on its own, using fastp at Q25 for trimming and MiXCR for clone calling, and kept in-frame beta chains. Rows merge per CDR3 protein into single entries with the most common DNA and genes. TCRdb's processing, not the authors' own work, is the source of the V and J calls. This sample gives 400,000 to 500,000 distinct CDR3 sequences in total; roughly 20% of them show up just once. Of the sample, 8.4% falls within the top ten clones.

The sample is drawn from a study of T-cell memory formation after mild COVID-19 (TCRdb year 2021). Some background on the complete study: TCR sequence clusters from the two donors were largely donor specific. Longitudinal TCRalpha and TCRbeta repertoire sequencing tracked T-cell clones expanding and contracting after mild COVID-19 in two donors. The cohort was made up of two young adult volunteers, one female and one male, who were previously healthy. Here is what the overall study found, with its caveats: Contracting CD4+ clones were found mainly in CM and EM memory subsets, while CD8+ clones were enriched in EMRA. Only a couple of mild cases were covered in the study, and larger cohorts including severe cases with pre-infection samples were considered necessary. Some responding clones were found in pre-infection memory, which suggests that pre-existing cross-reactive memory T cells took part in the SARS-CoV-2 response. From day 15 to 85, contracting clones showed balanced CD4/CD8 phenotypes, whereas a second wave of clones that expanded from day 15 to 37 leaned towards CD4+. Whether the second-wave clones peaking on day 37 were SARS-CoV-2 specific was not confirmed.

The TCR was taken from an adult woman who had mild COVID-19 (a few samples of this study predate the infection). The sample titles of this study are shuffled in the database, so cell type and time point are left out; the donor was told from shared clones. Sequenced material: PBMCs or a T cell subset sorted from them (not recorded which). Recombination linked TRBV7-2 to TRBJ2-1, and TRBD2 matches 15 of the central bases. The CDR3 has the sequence CASSQGLAGGREQFF. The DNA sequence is TGTGCCAGCAGCCAGGGACTAGCGGGAGGTCGGGAGCAGTTCTTC.